This T cell receptor (beta chain) was sequenced during a study of OX40 agonist ivuxolimab in advanced cancers. In the study overall: Earlier anti-PD-1, anti-PD-L1 or anti-CTLA-4 therapy was permitted; under 50% had received some. Findings and limits, study-wide: Clonal expansion among partial responders at 0.1-3.0 mg/kg ranked near the lowest.

On this clone: Its antigen is as yet unknown.

Here immunoSEQ multiplex PCR was the method, and the copy in TCRdb shows in-frame clones only, minus some. The data show 55,000 to 65,000 clones, 85% to 90% seen once. Trimming stripped 6 bases from V and 0 bases from J, with 21 bases between. In germline, CDR1 is SGDLS, CDR2 YYNGEE. The length of the CDR3 is 17 residues. The TCR was taken from an adult with an advanced solid tumor such as melanoma, head and neck, liver or kidney cancer. The source material was CD4+ or CD8+ T cells sorted from blood, sampled in a trial of the OX40 agonist ivuxolimab. The chain couples TRBV9 to TRBJ2-5; weak D call: TRBD2 (6 bases). In nucleotides, the CDR3 is TGTGCCAGCACCCGTAGTGGGGTGGGGAGGTACCAAGAGACCCAGTACTTC. Translation: CASTRSGVGRYQETQYF.